This TCR beta chain is from a study of human T cells and chemical hapten exposure. Study-level background: A roughly 2 cm by roughly 2 cm inner upper arm patch received 2% DPC for sensitization. Study-level points and caveats: Expanded TCRs made up significantly more big CDR3 similarity clusters than controls did.

The sample holds a few counts of this clonotype. Its specificity is unknown. The time point: patch test 1, 2 weeks after DPC sensitization. Treatment meaning: therapeutic diphenylcyclopropenone sensitization with weekly scalp DPC. Total RNA extraction was carried out from unfractionated whole blood. One entry per CDR3 protein results from TCRdb running MiXCR on the RACE reads. Of roughly 52,000 distinct CDR3 sequences listed, 8% to 13% are singletons. From germline, CDR1 is SGHTS and CDR2 YDEGEE. The length of the CDR3 is 15 residues. Trimming cost V 1 base and J 15 bases, with 23 bases left between them.

Material: whole blood, obtained in connection with sensitization to the hapten diphenylcyclopropenone (DPC). The chain joins TRBV5-8 to TRBJ2-1; TRBD1 or TRBD2 may be the D gene (5 bases each). The source of this sequence is a middle-aged woman with alopecia areata. Some clones in this sample may be carry-over from other donors' samples. The CDR3 region is CASSLMGVGTRALFF. CDR3 in DNA: TGTGCCAGCAGCTTGATGGGGGTCGGGACCCGAGCCTTGTTCTTC.